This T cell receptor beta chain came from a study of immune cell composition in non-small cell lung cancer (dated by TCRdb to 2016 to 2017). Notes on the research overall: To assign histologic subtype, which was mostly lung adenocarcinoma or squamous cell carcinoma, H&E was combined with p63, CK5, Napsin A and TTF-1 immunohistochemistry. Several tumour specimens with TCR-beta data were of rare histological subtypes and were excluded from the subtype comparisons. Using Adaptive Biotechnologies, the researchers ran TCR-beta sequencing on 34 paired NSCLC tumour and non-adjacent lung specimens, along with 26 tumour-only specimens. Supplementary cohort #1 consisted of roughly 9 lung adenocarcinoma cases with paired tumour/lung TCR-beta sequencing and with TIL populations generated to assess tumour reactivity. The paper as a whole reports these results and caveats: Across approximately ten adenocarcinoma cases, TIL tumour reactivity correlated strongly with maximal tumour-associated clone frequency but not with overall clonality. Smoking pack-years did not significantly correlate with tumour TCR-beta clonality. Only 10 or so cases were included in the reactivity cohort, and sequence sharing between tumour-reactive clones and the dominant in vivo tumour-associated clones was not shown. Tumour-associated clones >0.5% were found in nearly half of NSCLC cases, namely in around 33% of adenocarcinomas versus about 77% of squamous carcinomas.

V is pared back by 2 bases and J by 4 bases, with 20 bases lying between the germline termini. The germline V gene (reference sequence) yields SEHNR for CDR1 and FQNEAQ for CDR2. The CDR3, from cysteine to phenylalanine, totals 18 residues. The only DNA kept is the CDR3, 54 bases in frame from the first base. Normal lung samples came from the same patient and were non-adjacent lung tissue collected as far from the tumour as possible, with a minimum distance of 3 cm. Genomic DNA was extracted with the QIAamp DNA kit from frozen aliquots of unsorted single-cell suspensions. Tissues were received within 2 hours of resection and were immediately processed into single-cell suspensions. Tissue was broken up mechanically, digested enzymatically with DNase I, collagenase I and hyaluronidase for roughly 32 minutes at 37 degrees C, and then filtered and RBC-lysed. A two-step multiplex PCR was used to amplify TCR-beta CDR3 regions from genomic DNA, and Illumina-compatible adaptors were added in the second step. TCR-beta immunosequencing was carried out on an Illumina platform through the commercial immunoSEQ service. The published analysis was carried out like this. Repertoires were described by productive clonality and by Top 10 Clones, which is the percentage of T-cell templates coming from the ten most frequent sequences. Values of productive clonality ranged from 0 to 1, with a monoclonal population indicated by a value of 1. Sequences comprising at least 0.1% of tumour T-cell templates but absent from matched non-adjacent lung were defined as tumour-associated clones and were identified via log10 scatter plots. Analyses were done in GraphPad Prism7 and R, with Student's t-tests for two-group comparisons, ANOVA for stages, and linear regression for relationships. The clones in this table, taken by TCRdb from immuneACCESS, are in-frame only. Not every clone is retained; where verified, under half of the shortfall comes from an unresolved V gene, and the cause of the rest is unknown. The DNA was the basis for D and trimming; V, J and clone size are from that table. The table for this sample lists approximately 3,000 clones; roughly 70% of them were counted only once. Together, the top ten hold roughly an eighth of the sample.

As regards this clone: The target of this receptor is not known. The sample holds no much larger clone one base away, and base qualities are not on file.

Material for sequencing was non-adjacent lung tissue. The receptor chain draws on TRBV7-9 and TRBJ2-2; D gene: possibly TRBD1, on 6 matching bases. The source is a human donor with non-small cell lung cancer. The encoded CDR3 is CASSLTAGTPFSTGELFF. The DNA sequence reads TGTGCCAGCAGCTTAACCGCCGGGACACCTTTCTCCACCGGGGAGCTGTTTTTT.